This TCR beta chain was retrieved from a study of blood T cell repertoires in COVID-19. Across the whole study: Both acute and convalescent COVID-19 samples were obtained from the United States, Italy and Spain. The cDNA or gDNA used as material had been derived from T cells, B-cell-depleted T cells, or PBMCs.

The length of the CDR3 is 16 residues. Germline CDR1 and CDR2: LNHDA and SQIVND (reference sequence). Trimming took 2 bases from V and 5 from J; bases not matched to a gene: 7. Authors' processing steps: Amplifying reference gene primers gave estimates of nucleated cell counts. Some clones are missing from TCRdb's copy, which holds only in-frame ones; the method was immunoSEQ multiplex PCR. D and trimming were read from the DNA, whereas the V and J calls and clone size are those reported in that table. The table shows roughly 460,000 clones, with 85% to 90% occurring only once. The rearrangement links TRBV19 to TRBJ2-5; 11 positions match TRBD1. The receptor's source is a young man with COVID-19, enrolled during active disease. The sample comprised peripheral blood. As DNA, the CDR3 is TGTGCCAGTAGTATATGGAGGGACAGGGGGGTGGAGACCCAGTACTTC. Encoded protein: CASSIWRDRGVETQYF.